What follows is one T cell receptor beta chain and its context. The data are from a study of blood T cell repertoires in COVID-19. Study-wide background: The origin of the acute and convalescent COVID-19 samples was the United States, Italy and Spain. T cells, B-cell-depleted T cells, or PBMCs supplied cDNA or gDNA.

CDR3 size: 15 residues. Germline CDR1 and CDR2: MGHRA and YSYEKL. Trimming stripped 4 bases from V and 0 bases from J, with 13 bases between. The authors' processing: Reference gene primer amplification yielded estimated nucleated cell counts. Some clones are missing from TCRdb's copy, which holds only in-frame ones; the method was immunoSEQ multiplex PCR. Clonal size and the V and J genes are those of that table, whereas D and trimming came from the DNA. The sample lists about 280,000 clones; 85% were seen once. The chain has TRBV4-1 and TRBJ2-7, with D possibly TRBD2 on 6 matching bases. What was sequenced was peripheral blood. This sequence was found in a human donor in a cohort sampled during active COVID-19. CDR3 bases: TGCGCCAGCAGCCGGACCGGCGGGAACTCCTACGAGCAGTACTTC. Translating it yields CASSRTGGNSYEQYF.